The rows below give T cell receptor beta chains drawn from one sample of a study of PD-L1 blockade in urothelial cancer. Sequenced by immunoSEQ multiplex PCR; TCRdb stores in-frame clones only, minus some. The sample has around 30,000 clones; 84% are singletons. Material: PBMCs, obtained around atezolizumab (anti-PD-L1) treatment. These receptors were obtained from a man aged 70 or older with urothelial cancer. Both conserved end residues are part of each CDR3. D genes are given only for firm matches. The listing skips clone size in some rows; elsewhere it reads once, few, many or a size class.

>.|TRBV5-4|TRBD1|TRBJ2-7
CASSSGQGTHEQYF
TGTGCCAGCAGCTCGGGACAGGGTACCCACGAGCAGTACTTC
>once|TRBV19|.|TRBJ2-1
CASSSQGGLRNEQFF
TGTGCCAGTAGCTCGCAGGGGGGCCTCAGGAATGAGCAGTTCTTC
>few|TRBV19|.|TRBJ1-5
CASRGDYSNQPQHF
TGTGCCAGTAGGGGAGACTATAGCAATCAGCCCCAGCATTTT
>.|TRBV5-1|TRBD2|TRBJ2-7
CASSPLAGARDEQYF
TGCGCCAGCAGCCCCTTAGCGGGGGCCCGGGACGAGCAGTACTTC
>.|TRBV5-1|.|TRBJ2-7
CASSLEAGAVYEQYF
TGCGCCAGCAGCTTGGAGGCAGGGGCGGTCTACGAGCAGTACTTC
>.|TRBV19|.|TRBJ2-1
CASSKSGAYNEQFF
TGTGCCAGTAGTAAGTCGGGGGCCTACAATGAGCAGTTCTTC
>.|TRBV19|.|TRBJ2-5
CASSPRLGGETQYF
TGTGCCAGTAGCCCGAGACTAGGCGGGGAGACCCAGTACTTC
>.|TRBV5-5|.|TRBJ1-2
CASSWEGTRDGYTF
TGTGCCAGCAGCTGGGAGGGTACCCGAGATGGCTACACCTTC
>once|TRBV4-3|.|TRBJ2-1
CASSQPDSRDYNEQFF
TGCGCCAGCAGCCAACCGGACAGTCGAGACTACAATGAGCAGTTCTTC
>.|TRBV7-6|TRBD2|TRBJ2-1
CASSRQREGLGNEQFF
TGTGCCAGCAGCCGTCAGCGGGAGGGCCTCGGAAATGAGCAGTTCTTC
>.|TRBV9|.|TRBJ1-3
CASSVGPGAGNTIYF
TGTGCCAGCAGCGTAGGACCGGGGGCTGGAAACACCATATATTTT
>once|TRBV19|.|TRBJ2-2
CASDRTAKGGELFF
TGTGCCAGTGACCGGACAGCCAAAGGCGGGGAGCTGTTTTTT
>few|TRBV7-9|TRBD1|TRBJ1-2
CASSPGTGGLYGYTF
TGTGCCAGCAGCCCCGGGACAGGGGGTTTGTATGGCTACACCTTC
>.|TRBV7-9|.|TRBJ2-5
CASSLGQGGQETQYF
TGTGCCAGCAGCTTAGGCCAGGGAGGCCAAGAGACCCAGTACTTC
>.|TRBV15|.|TRBJ1-1
CATSRGLGRHTRPEAFF
TGTGCCACCAGCAGAGGACTAGGTAGACACACCAGACCTGAAGCTTTCTTT
>.|TRBV5-6|TRBD1|TRBJ2-5
CASSLGDREETQYF
TGTGCCAGCAGCTTAGGCGACAGGGAAGAGACCCAGTACTTC
>.|TRBV15|.|TRBJ2-7
CATSRDGGGRAYEQYF
TGTGCCACCAGCAGAGATGGAGGGGGGAGGGCCTACGAGCAGTACTTC
>.|TRBV27|TRBD1|TRBJ1-6
CASSWTGGNSPLHF
TGTGCCAGCAGTTGGACAGGGGGTAATTCACCCCTCCACTTT
>few|TRBV5-1|TRBD2|TRBJ2-1
CASSLGGTTGEEQFF
TGCGCCAGCAGCTTGGGCGGGACTACAGGAGAAGAGCAGTTCTTC
>.|TRBV5-1|.|TRBJ2-7
CASGGAGSYEQYF
TGCGCCAGCGGAGGGGCAGGCTCCTACGAGCAGTACTTC
>.|TRBV4-2|.|TRBJ2-1
CASSQASGAGTYNEQFF
TGTGCCAGCAGCCAAGCGTCGGGAGCAGGAACCTACAATGAGCAGTTCTTC
>few|TRBV19|.|TRBJ1-1
CASRGPGRENTEAFF
TGTGCCAGTAGGGGCCCCGGCAGGGAGAACACTGAAGCTTTCTTT
>.|TRBV28|.|TRBJ2-7
CASSFRAGYYEQYF
TGTGCCAGCAGTTTCCGGGCAGGGTACTACGAGCAGTACTTC
>.|TRBV15|.|TRBJ2-5
CATSRDLDRETQYF
TGTGCCACCAGCAGAGATCTAGATCGTGAGACCCAGTACTTC
>.|TRBV4-1|TRBD1|TRBJ1-3
CASSQRRQGGSGNTIYF
TGCGCCAGCAGCCAAAGGAGGCAGGGGGGCTCTGGAAACACCATATATTTT
>.|TRBV2|TRBD2|TRBJ2-3
CASSEAVAGGTDTQYF
TGTGCCAGCAGTGAAGCGGTAGCGGGGGGCACAGATACGCAGTATTTT
>few|TRBV19|.|TRBJ1-2
CASSIAITELYGYTF
TGTGCCAGTAGTATAGCCATTACCGAACTCTATGGCTACACCTTC
>.|TRBV20-1|.|TRBJ1-1
CSPGELAFF
TGCAGTCCGGGGGAGCTCGCTTTCTTT
>once|TRBV28|TRBD2|TRBJ2-7
CASGTLAGGHYEQYF
TGTGCCAGCGGCACCCTAGCGGGAGGCCACTACGAGCAGTACTTC
>.|TRBV19|.|TRBJ1-6
CASSTRQPNSPLHF
TGTGCCAGTAGTACCAGACAGCCGAATTCACCCCTCCACTTT
>.|TRBV2|TRBD1|TRBJ1-5
CASSWSGQGNQPQHF
TGTGCCAGCAGTTGGTCGGGACAGGGGAATCAGCCCCAGCATTTT
>few|TRBV9|.|TRBJ2-3
CASSVGSGASTDTQYF
TGTGCCAGCAGCGTAGGGAGCGGAGCTAGCACAGATACGCAGTATTTT
>.|TRBV4-3|TRBD1|TRBJ1-2
CASSQGGPGQLNYGYTF
TGCGCCAGCAGCCAAGGGGGCCCGGGACAGCTTAACTATGGCTACACCTTC
>.|TRBV2|.|TRBJ1-1
CAGRGQPNTEAFF
TGTGCCGGAAGAGGGCAGCCGAACACTGAAGCTTTCTTT
>.|TRBV7-2|.|TRBJ2-1
CASSLSRTPEQFF
TGTGCCAGCAGCTTAAGTCGGACTCCCGAGCAGTTCTTC
>.|TRBV19|TRBD1|TRBJ2-7
CASLDRRSYEQYF
TGTGCCTCCCTGGACAGGAGATCCTACGAGCAGTACTTC
>.|TRBV6-4|TRBD1|TRBJ2-7
CASITEDREHSHEQYF
TGTGCCAGCATAACGGAAGACAGGGAACACTCCCACGAGCAGTACTTC
>.|TRBV2|TRBD2|TRBJ2-3
CASSEQLAANTDTQYF
TGTGCCAGCAGTGAACAACTAGCGGCTAACACAGATACGCAGTATTTT
>.|TRBV9|TRBD1|TRBJ1-4
CASSLGKTGWDEKLFF
TGTGCCAGCAGCCTTGGGAAGACAGGGTGGGATGAAAAACTGTTTTTT
>.|TRBV7-9|.|TRBJ1-2
CASSFLETAYGYTF
TGTGCCAGCAGCTTTTTAGAGACAGCTTATGGCTACACCTTC
>once|TRBV7-2|.|TRBJ2-7
CASSRRAYEQYF
TGTGCCAGCAGTCGACGGGCCTACGAGCAGTACTTC
>.|TRBV19|.|TRBJ1-1
CASSPLSTEAFF
TGTGCCAGTAGTCCGTTGAGCACTGAAGCTTTCTTT
>.|TRBV7-2|TRBD1|TRBJ2-7
CASSLGTGSPYEQYF
TGTGCCAGCAGCTTAGGGACAGGGTCTCCCTACGAGCAGTACTTC
>.|TRBV29-1|TRBD2|TRBJ2-5
CSVDSQREFRKTQYF
TGCAGCGTTGACTCCCAGCGGGAGTTCAGGAAGACCCAGTACTTC
>.|TRBV6-4|.|TRBJ2-7
CASSAGATGPYEQYF
TGTGCCAGCAGTGCAGGGGCGACCGGCCCCTACGAGCAGTACTTC
>.|TRBV7-8|.|TRBJ2-2
CASSLARGAGELFF
TGTGCCAGCAGCTTAGCGCGCGGGGCCGGGGAGCTGTTTTTT
>.|TRBV10-3|TRBD1|TRBJ1-2
CAISGQDSYGYTF
TGTGCCATCAGCGGACAGGACAGCTATGGCTACACCTTC
>.|TRBV5-1|.|TRBJ2-5
CASSLDGVGTQYF
TGCGCCAGCAGCTTGGACGGGGTAGGGACCCAGTACTTC